This entry concerns a single T cell receptor beta chain. The antigen remains undetermined. The length of the CDR3 is 18 residues. Per germline, CDR1 SGHAT and CDR2 FQNNGV. J lost 2 bases, V lost 8 bases, and 17 bases had no gene match. Generated by immunoSEQ multiplex PCR, the TCRdb table keeps only in-frame clones and is missing some. The data show 200,000 to 250,000 clones, with 70% seen just once and roughly 14% held by the top ten. The data were obtained in a study of cytotoxic CD8 clonotypes in ibrutinib-treated CLL. Study-wide points: Rising at ibrutinib response, clonality subsequently fell back toward baseline at progression.

The sequence came from a human donor with chronic lymphocytic leukemia. The J gene is TRBJ2-5, the V gene TRBV11-2, with 10 bases identical to TRBD2. The sample was PBMCs, taken after 24 months of ibrutinib treatment. CDR3 region: CASRFGSGRSGEQETQYF. CDR3 sequence (DNA): TGTGCCAGCCGGTTCGGTAGCGGGAGGTCGGGTGAGCAAGAGACCCAGTACTTC.